A selection of T cell receptor beta chains follows, all from one sample in a study of OX40 agonist ivuxolimab in advanced cancers. Sequenced by immunoSEQ multiplex PCR; TCRdb stores in-frame clones only, minus some. Among roughly 90,000 clones, approximately 85% were seen once, and the ten largest hold 0.22%. The sequencing used CD4+ or CD8+ T cells sorted from blood, collected in a trial of the OX40 agonist ivuxolimab. The source of these receptors is an adult with an advanced solid tumor such as melanoma, head and neck, liver or kidney cancer. Each CDR3 is given with its conserved first and last residue. A D gene is named only where the DNA matches it firmly. The size field is filled for only some rows; it gives once, few, many or a size class.

V	J	size	D	CDR3	DNA
TRBV19	TRBJ2-5	NA	NA	CASSITVGTRTETQYF	TGTGCCAGTAGTATCACAGTGGGGACAAGGACAGAGACCCAGTACTTC
TRBV6-5	TRBJ1-1	NA	NA	CASSPRGDTEAFF	TGTGCCAGCAGCCCTAGAGGAGACACTGAAGCTTTCTTT
TRBV7-3	TRBJ2-7	NA	NA	CASSSTALTEQYF	TGTGCCAGCAGCTCCACTGCACTTACCGAGCAGTACTTC
TRBV7-9	TRBJ2-1	NA	NA	CASSRSASNEQFF	TGTGCCAGCAGTCGATCCGCTAGTAATGAGCAGTTCTTC
TRBV19	TRBJ2-1	NA	TRBD1	CASSVRAGQGAYNEQFF	TGTGCCAGTAGTGTCAGGGCGGGACAGGGGGCCTACAATGAGCAGTTCTTC
TRBV5-4	TRBJ2-1	NA	TRBD1	CASSPGTGYNEQFF	TGTGCCAGCAGCCCCGGGACAGGGTACAATGAGCAGTTCTTC
TRBV5-1	TRBJ2-2	NA	NA	CASSPEGQRAGELFF	TGCGCCAGCAGCCCGGAGGGACAGCGCGCCGGGGAGCTGTTTTTT
TRBV9	TRBJ1-2	NA	NA	CASSVESSGGGYTF	TGTGCCAGCAGCGTAGAGTCCAGCGGCGGTGGCTACACCTTC
TRBV19	TRBJ1-4	few	NA	CASSTSRGVEKLFF	TGTGCCAGTAGTACTTCCAGGGGAGTGGAAAAACTGTTTTTT
TRBV7-3	TRBJ2-2	NA	TRBD2	CASSFRSSGGLNTGELFF	TGTGCCAGCAGCTTTAGGTCCAGCGGGGGGCTCAACACCGGGGAGCTGTTTTTT
TRBV5-1	TRBJ1-1	NA	TRBD1	CASSHDRERTEAFF	TGCGCCAGCAGCCACGACAGGGAACGCACTGAAGCTTTCTTT
TRBV7-9	TRBJ2-4	NA	NA	CASSSTGWENIQYF	TGTGCCAGCAGCTCGACTGGGTGGGAAAACATTCAGTACTTC
TRBV19	TRBJ2-2	once	NA	CASRTGTQNTGELFF	TGTGCCAGTAGGACCGGGACACAGAACACCGGGGAGCTGTTTTTT
TRBV7-9	TRBJ2-1	NA	NA	CASSLGLAEHNEQFF	TGTGCCAGCAGCCTGGGACTGGCGGAACACAATGAGCAGTTCTTC
TRBV7-6	TRBJ2-7	NA	NA	CASSLAMVRGHEQYF	TGTGCCAGCAGCTTAGCGATGGTCAGGGGTCACGAGCAGTACTTC
TRBV9	TRBJ1-1	NA	TRBD1	CASSRGRVAEAFF	TGTGCCAGCAGTAGGGGGCGCGTTGCTGAAGCTTTCTTT
TRBV28	TRBJ2-4	NA	TRBD1	CASKASVRRTGEPLAKNIQYF	TGTGCCAGCAAAGCCTCGGTGCGGAGGACAGGGGAACCTCTAGCCAAAAACATTCAGTACTTC
TRBV9	TRBJ1-4	NA	NA	CASSAQHMDAKLFF	TGTGCCAGCAGCGCCCAACACATGGACGCAAAACTGTTTTTT
TRBV11-3	TRBJ2-1	NA	TRBD2	CASSPRGAGDWEQFF	TGTGCCAGCAGCCCACGCGGAGCGGGAGATTGGGAGCAGTTCTTC
TRBV10-3	TRBJ1-4	NA	NA	CAIKEGLANEKLFF	TGTGCCATCAAGGAGGGCTTGGCTAATGAAAAACTGTTTTTT
TRBV5-1	TRBJ2-1	NA	NA	CASSLHGGGYSYNEQFF	TGCGCCAGCAGCTTACATGGAGGGGGTTACTCCTACAATGAGCAGTTCTTC
TRBV19	TRBJ2-4	NA	NA	CASSIPHQRQYF	TGTGCCAGTAGTATCCCCCACCAACGCCAGTACTTC
TRBV11-3	TRBJ2-3	once	NA	CASSSNTDTQYF	TGTGCCAGCAGCTCCAACACAGATACGCAGTATTTT
TRBV7-3	TRBJ2-7	NA	TRBD2	CASSLGGGSLYYEQYF	TGTGCCAGCAGCTTAGGTGGCGGGAGCCTTTACTACGAGCAGTACTTC
TRBV18	TRBJ1-2	few	NA	CASSPQGAGYTF	TGTGCCAGCTCACCGCAGGGCGCTGGCTACACCTTC
TRBV28	TRBJ1-2	once	NA	CASNGPVNFGYGYTF	TGTGCCAGCAATGGCCCCGTGAATTTCGGGTATGGCTACACCTTC
TRBV4-3	TRBJ2-4	NA	NA	CASSQVGQRIGAQYF	TGCGCCAGCAGCCAAGTAGGGCAAAGGATAGGAGCTCAGTACTTC
TRBV6-1	TRBJ2-4	few	NA	CASSVRVGRYLAKNIQYF	TGTGCCAGCAGTGTAAGAGTAGGACGGTATTTAGCCAAAAACATTCAGTACTTC
TRBV10-3	TRBJ2-2	NA	NA	CAISRDAGSGGELFF	TGTGCCATCAGCCGGGACGCAGGGAGTGGCGGGGAGCTGTTTTTT
TRBV18	TRBJ1-1	once	TRBD1	CASSPGQGNTEAFF	TGTGCCAGCTCACCGGGACAGGGGAACACTGAAGCTTTCTTT
TRBV27	TRBJ2-7	NA	TRBD1	CASTTNRQGAGEQYF	TGTGCCAGCACCACAAACAGACAGGGGGCGGGAGAGCAGTACTTC
TRBV9	TRBJ1-4	NA	NA	CASSVGLQTYNEKLFF	TGTGCCAGCAGCGTAGGTCTCCAGACTTATAATGAAAAACTGTTTTTT
TRBV18	TRBJ2-2	NA	TRBD1	CASSSLRTGTGELFF	TGTGCCAGCTCCTCCCTCCGGACAGGGACCGGGGAGCTGTTTTTT
TRBV7-9	TRBJ2-5	NA	NA	CASSPRIFVQETQYF	TGTGCCAGCAGCCCCCGAATTTTTGTCCAAGAGACCCAGTACTTC
TRBV2	TRBJ1-2	once	NA	CASSEEVGYTF	TGTGCCAGCAGTGAAGAGGTTGGCTACACCTTC
TRBV5-1	TRBJ2-1	NA	NA	CASNLEGAAYNEQFF	TGCGCCAGCAATTTGGAGGGGGCGGCCTACAATGAGCAGTTCTTC
TRBV28	TRBJ2-5	NA	NA	CASSFGGRSPETQYF	TGTGCCAGCAGTTTTGGGGGGCGGTCCCCAGAGACCCAGTACTTC
TRBV9	TRBJ1-2	NA	NA	CASSATGTNYGYTF	TGTGCCAGCAGTGCCACGGGGACAAACTATGGCTACACCTTC
TRBV12-5	TRBJ2-1	NA	TRBD2	CASGLVLAGGHEQFF	TGTGCTAGTGGTTTGGTGTTAGCGGGAGGGCATGAGCAGTTCTTC
TRBV5-1	TRBJ1-2	NA	NA	CASSLGDNYGYTF	TGCGCCAGCAGCTTGGGCGATAACTATGGCTACACCTTC
TRBV6-1	TRBJ1-5	NA	NA	CASSELGRGGSNQPQHF	TGTGCCAGCAGTGAATTAGGGAGGGGGGGTAGCAATCAGCCCCAGCATTTT